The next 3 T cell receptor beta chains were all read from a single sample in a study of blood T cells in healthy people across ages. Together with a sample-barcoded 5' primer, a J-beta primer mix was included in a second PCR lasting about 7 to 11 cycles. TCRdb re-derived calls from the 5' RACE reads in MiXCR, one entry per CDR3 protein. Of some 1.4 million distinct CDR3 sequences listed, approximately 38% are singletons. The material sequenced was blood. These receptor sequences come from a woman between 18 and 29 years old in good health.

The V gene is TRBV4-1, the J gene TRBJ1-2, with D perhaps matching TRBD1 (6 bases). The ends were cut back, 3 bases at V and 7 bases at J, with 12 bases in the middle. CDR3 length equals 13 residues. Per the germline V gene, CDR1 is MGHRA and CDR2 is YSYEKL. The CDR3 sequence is CASSQVGGAGYTF. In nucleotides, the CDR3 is TGCGCCAGCAGCCAGGTGGGGGGGGCTGGCTACACCTTC.

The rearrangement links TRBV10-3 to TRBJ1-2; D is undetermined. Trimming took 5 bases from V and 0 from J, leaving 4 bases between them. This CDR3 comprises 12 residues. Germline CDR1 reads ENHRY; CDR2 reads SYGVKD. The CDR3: CAISPANYGYTF. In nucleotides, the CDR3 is TGTGCCATCAGTCCAGCTAACTATGGCTACACCTTC.

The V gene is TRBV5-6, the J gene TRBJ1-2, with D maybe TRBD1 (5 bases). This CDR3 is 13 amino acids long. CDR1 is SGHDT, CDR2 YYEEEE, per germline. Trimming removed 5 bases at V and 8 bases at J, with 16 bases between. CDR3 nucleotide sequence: TGTGCCAGCAGTCGGGACCGCAACGAGGGCTACACCTTC. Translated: CASSRDRNEGYTF.